This T cell receptor (beta chain) derives from a study of blood T cell repertoires in COVID-19. Study summary: Samples of COVID-19 (acute and convalescent) were obtained from the United States, Italy and Spain. The cDNA or gDNA used as material had been derived from T cells, B-cell-depleted T cells, or PBMCs.

Authors' processing steps: By means of reference gene primer amplification, nucleated cell counts were estimated. Measured with immunoSEQ multiplex PCR; TCRdb has only the in-frame clones, and not every one. That table is the source of V, J and clone size, and D and trimming were worked out from the DNA. The sample contains roughly 300,000 clones, about 93% of which appear only once. The CDR3 loop spans 15 amino acids. Germline lookup yields CDR1 KGHSH and CDR2 LQKENI. With V trimmed by 5 bases and J by 6 bases, 7 bases remained unmatched. Everyone who took part was 18 to 89 years old, and they came from about two dozen US areas.

The sample consisted of PBMCs or T cells enriched from blood (not recorded which). This sequence originates from a woman aged 25 to 39 who had recovered from COVID-19. The rearrangement uses TRBV18 and TRBJ1-2, with TRBD1 matching 12 bases. The CDR3 nucleotides read TGTGCCAGCTCAGCCTTAGGGACAGGGGGCGATGGCTACACCTTC. Residues: CASSALGTGGDGYTF.